Reported below is one TCR beta chain. What it recognizes is unknown. This sample is part of a study of cytomegalovirus exposure and HLA in healthy donors. Study-wide results and limits: Prior analysis indicated that the majority of TCR beta V segments exhibited productivity approximately 87% or approximately 30% of the time. Within a later analysis, the majority of CMV-associated TCR beta chains appeared HLA-restricted.

CDR1 SGHDT and CDR2 YYEEEE come from the germline V gene. V was cut by 3 bases and J by 4 bases, with 19 bases left in between. The CDR3 is made up of 16 amino acids. Primers for the PCR totalled 60 Vbeta and 13 Jbeta. Some clones are missing from TCRdb's copy, which holds only in-frame ones; the method was immunoSEQ multiplex PCR. The table shows about 63,000 clones, with roughly 67% occurring only once. This TCR came from a man between 45 and 60 years old in good health and CMV-seronegative. This sequence joins TRBV5-6 and TRBJ1-1; D is possibly TRBD1 (6 bases). The specimen sequenced was PBMCs. This CDR3 reads CASSSIGTGYGTEAFF. The CDR3 nucleotides read TGTGCCAGCAGCTCGATTGGAACAGGGTACGGCACTGAAGCTTTCTTT.